The 22 T cell receptor beta chains reported below all come from one sample, sequenced in a study of T cells after posttransplantation cyclophosphamide. The data were produced by immunoSEQ multiplex PCR, yet TCRdb's version contains in-frame clones alone and is incomplete. The sample contains several thousand clones, roughly 87% of which appear only once. Source material: memory CD4+ T cells sorted from PBMCs. All receptors come from a woman aged 60-75 years in good health, CMV-negative, and a related stem cell transplant donor.

The rearrangement links TRBV7-2 to TRBJ1-3, with a tentative D call TRBD1 (6 bases). Germline CDR1 is SGHTA and CDR2 is FQGNSA. V was shortened by 9 bases and J by 0 bases, with 12 bases between the two germline ends. There are 14 residues in the CDR3. The CDR3 loop reads CASSQGISGNTIYF. CDR3 coding DNA: TGTGCCAGTAGCCAGGGGATCTCTGGAAACACCATATATTTT.

This clone was counted between two and nine times. The V gene is TRBV7-9, the J gene TRBJ1-1; no definite D call. This CDR3 contains 15 residues. Trimming pared 3 bases from V and 0 bases from J, leaving 11 bases between. Germline values: CDR1 SEHNR, CDR2 FQNEAQ (reference sequence). The CDR3 coding sequence is TGTGCCAGCAGCTTTGAGGGTCTGATGAACACTGAAGCTTTCTTT. Encoded protein: CASSFEGLMNTEAFF.

The rearrangement uses TRBV5-8 and TRBJ2-5; 15 nucleotides match TRBD2. This CDR3 region has 17 residues. Per the germline V gene, CDR1 is SGHTS and CDR2 is YDEGEE. V shed 4 bases and J 0 bases; nucleotides not matched to a gene: 4. The DNA for the CDR3 is TGTGCCAGCAGCCAGGGACTAGCGGGGGGCCACCAAGAGACCCAGTACTTC. Its protein product is CASSQGLAGGHQETQYF.

The chain combines TRBV14 with TRBJ1-1, with D tentatively TRBD1 (6 bases). The V gene lost 6 bases and the J gene lost 0 bases, with 8 bases spanning the gap. Looked up from germline, CDR1 is SGHDN and CDR2 is FVKESK. The CDR3 consists of 13 residues. For the CDR3, the DNA is TGTGCCAGCAGACGACAGGTGAACACTGAAGCTTTCTTT. This translates into CASRRQVNTEAFF.

The chain has TRBV19 and TRBJ1-2, with TRBD1 matching 7 bases. V shed 3 bases and J 1 base; nucleotides not matched to a gene: 2. The CDR3 contains 14 residues. Germline V gene sequence: CDR1 LNHDA, CDR2 SQIVND (reference sequence). The CDR3 sequence: CASSMGQYNYGYTF. CDR3 DNA: TGTGCCAGTAGTATGGGACAGTATAACTATGGCTACACCTTC.

The rearrangement uses TRBV4-3 and TRBJ1-6; D not certain. From germline, CDR1 is LGHNA and CDR2 YSLEER. The CDR3 consists of 13 residues. V gave up 4 bases and J gave up 9 bases, with 10 bases separating them. The CDR3 protein is CASSLQSISPLHF. CDR3 coding DNA: TGCGCCAGCAGCCTACAGTCCATTTCACCCCTCCACTTT.

This clone appeared a few times. The CDR3 DNA sequence: TGTGCCAGCAGGGTCGGGGATTCAGGCTACACCTTC. Protein: CASRVGDSGYTF. The J gene is TRBJ1-2, the V gene TRBV28; D is unclear. V dropped 6 bases and J dropped 8 bases, with 13 bases sitting between them. This CDR3 has 12 amino acids. Per the germline V gene, CDR1 is MDHEN and CDR2 is SYDVKM.

The V and J genes are TRBV19 and TRBJ1-2; D is possibly TRBD1 (6 bases). CDR1 and CDR2 from the germline V gene are LNHDA and SQIVND (reference sequence). V shed 9 bases and J shed 0 bases, with 23 bases lying between them. The CDR3 is 17 amino acids. The CDR3 region is CASSGPPGQPPNYGYTF. The DNA for the CDR3 is TGTGCCAGCTCGGGCCCTCCGGGACAACCCCCTAACTATGGCTACACCTTC.

V is TRBV27 and J is TRBJ2-3, with a tentative D call TRBD1 (7 bases). Trimming took off 4 bases at V and 1 base at J, with 12 bases between the two ends. Germline V gene lookup returns CDR1 MNHEY and CDR2 SMNVEV (reference sequence). There are 15 residues in the CDR3. As DNA, the CDR3 is TGTGCCAGCAGTTGGAGGGGGCAAGGCACAGATACGCAGTATTTT. Encoded protein: CASSWRGQGTDTQYF.

The chain carries TRBV2 and TRBJ2-3, with 9 bases that match TRBD2. Germline V gives CDR1 SNHLY, CDR2 FYNNEI. The CDR3 consists of 13 residues. V trimming: 8 bases; J trimming: 1 base; junction bases outside the gene matches: 1. The CDR3 is CASRTSGTDTQYF. CDR3 in DNA: TGTGCCAGCCGGACTAGCGGCACAGATACGCAGTATTTT.

As regards this clone: The junction and the germline gene differ at one end; a read error may be behind it. The chain uses TRBV7-7 and TRBJ2-1, with 8 nucleotides matching TRBD2. The CDR3 is 16 amino acids. The germline V gene has CDR1 SSHAT and CDR2 FNYEAQ (reference sequence). The CDR3 nucleotides are TGTGCTAGCAGTTCAAATACAGTCCGGGGGGGAGGTGAGCAGTTCTTC. This sequence encodes CASSSNTVRGGGEQFF.

V and J are TRBV5-1 and TRBJ2-2; 14 positions match TRBD2. The CDR3 covers 17 residues. V trimming: 4 bases; J trimming: 0 bases; junction bases outside the gene matches: 2. The germline CDR1 and CDR2 sequences are SGHRS and YFSETQ. The CDR3, as DNA: TGCGCCAGCAGCACGGGACTAGCGGGAGCGAACACCGGGGAGCTGTTTTTT. Amino acid sequence: CASSTGLAGANTGELFF.

The rearrangement uses TRBV28 and TRBJ2-7, with D hard to call. The CDR3 extends over 12 amino acids. The V end lost 7 bases, the J end lost 5 bases, and 12 bases lay between the germline ends. The germline gives CDR1 MDHEN, CDR2 SYDVKM. Here the CDR3 reads CASTQVGHEQYF. The CDR3 DNA follows: TGTGCCAGCACCCAGGTTGGCCACGAGCAGTACTTC.

The chain joins TRBV18 to TRBJ1-1, with 7 bases matching TRBD1. The ends lost 3 bases at V and 10 bases at J; junction bases unmatched: 8. The CDR3 has 13 amino acids. Germline V gives CDR1 KGHSH, CDR2 LQKENI. CDR3 sequence: CASSPRGTEGAFF. The CDR3 DNA sequence: TGTGCCAGCTCACCGCGAGGGACAGAGGGAGCTTTCTTT.

V usage is TRBV5-6 and J usage is TRBJ1-6; the D is unclear. Trimming left V 0 bases short and J 10 bases short, with 11 bases between. Looked up from germline, CDR1 is SGHDT and CDR2 is YYEEEE. CDR3 length: 14 residues. The CDR3 nucleotides read TGTGCCAGCAGCTTGGAGAGGTTTTCGTCACCCCTCCACTTT. Amino acids: CASSLERFSSPLHF. The full variable domain, completed using reference TRBV5-6 and TRBJ1-6, is DAGVTQSPTHLIKTRGQQVTLRCSPKSGHDTVSWYQQALGQGPQFIFQYYEEEERQRGNFPDRFSGHQFPNYSSELNVNALLLGDSALYLCASSLERFSSPLHFGNGTRLTVT.

In its sample, this clone was seen once. The rearrangement uses TRBV27 and TRBJ1-5; maybe TRBD1 (5 bases). CDR1 and CDR2 (germline): MNHEY, SMNVEV (reference sequence). This CDR3 contains 14 residues. The V gene lost 7 bases and the J gene lost 5 bases, with 15 bases spanning the gap. DNA of the CDR3: TGTGCCAGCACCCTTAGGGGTGGATATCAGCCCCAGCATTTT. This encodes CASTLRGGYQPQHF.

The CDR3 DNA follows: TGTGCCAGCAGCCACCTCGGTAGCGGAAACACCATATATTTT. Its translation: CASSHLGSGNTIYF. The genes are TRBV7-2 and TRBJ1-3; D is ambiguous. There are 14 residues in the CDR3. Germline assignment: CDR1 SGHTA and CDR2 FQGNSA. V shed 5 bases and J shed 4 bases, with 12 bases lying between them.

J is TRBJ1-6 and V is TRBV28; 7 bases are shared with TRBD1. Germline loops: CDR1 MDHEN, CDR2 SYDVKM. V trimming: 6 bases; J trimming: 7 bases; junction bases outside the gene matches: 6. This CDR3 has 14 amino acids. CDR3 in DNA: TGTGCCAGCAGGGAGACAGGGAGGAATTCACCCCTCCACTTT. It is translated as CASRETGRNSPLHF.

V and J are TRBV27 and TRBJ2-5; maybe TRBD2 (6 bases). Germline values: CDR1 MNHEY, CDR2 SMNVEV (reference sequence). The CDR3 totals 15 residues. V lost 2 bases, J lost 4 bases, and 14 bases lay in between. The CDR3 coding sequence is TGTGCCAGCAGTTTAGGGGGGTTTCCAGGAGAGACCCAGTACTTC. Translation gives CASSLGGFPGETQYF.

CDR3 sequence reads: CASSLNRGYNEQFF. In nucleotides, the CDR3 is TGTGCCAGCAGCTTGAACAGGGGATACAATGAGCAGTTCTTC. This chain links TRBV11-1 with TRBJ2-1, with 7 bases matching TRBD1. Looked up from germline, CDR1 is SGHAT and CDR2 is FQDESV (reference sequence). The CDR3 has 14 amino acids. Trimming at V came to 3 bases and at J to 4 bases, leaving 3 bases not matched to a gene.

Comments on this clone: This CDR3 is also generated by other DNA sequences in the sample. The V and J genes are TRBV14 and TRBJ1-6; D gene uncertain. The ends were cut back, 1 base at V and 7 bases at J, with 8 bases in the middle. The germline V gene has CDR1 SGHDN and CDR2 FVKESK. The CDR3 has 14 amino acids. In DNA form, the CDR3 reads TGTGCCAGCAGCCAAGTGGCCTTAAATTCACCCCTCCACTTT. It translates to CASSQVALNSPLHF.

This chain links TRBV19 with TRBJ1-5; 7 bases agree with TRBD1. The CDR3 has 14 amino acids. The V gene's germline CDR1 is LNHDA and CDR2 SQIVND (reference sequence). Unmatched junction bases numbered 4, after V lost 5 bases and J lost 3 bases. CDR3 sequence: CASSYTGANQPQHF. The DNA of the CDR3 is TGTGCCAGTAGTTATACAGGGGCCAATCAGCCCCAGCATTTT.